Shown below are 20 T cell receptor beta chains from a single sample sequenced in a study of T cell responses to AZD1222 COVID-19 vaccine. Some clones are missing from TCRdb's copy, which holds only in-frame ones; the method was immunoSEQ multiplex PCR. The table records roughly 80,000 clones, roughly 90% of them present only once. The specimen comprised peripheral blood, sampled on day 0 of AZD1222 vaccination. The receptors originated from an adult in good health.

DNA for the CDR3: TGTGCCAGCAGCTTAGATGGAGGGTATGGCTACACCTTC. Residues: CASSLDGGYGYTF. The chain uses TRBV7-8 and TRBJ1-2; D remains ambiguous. CDR3 length: 13 residues. V dropped 1 base and J dropped 5 bases, with 8 bases sitting between them. CDR1 and CDR2 from the germline V gene are SGHVS and FQNEAQ.

The chain combines TRBV29-1 with TRBJ1-2; D ambiguous. CDR3 length equals 13 residues. Trimming removed 7 bases at V and 4 bases at J, with 16 bases between. Germline V gene lookup returns CDR1 SQVTM and CDR2 ANQGSEA. This CDR3 reads CSAPYGSGYGYTF. In nucleotides, the CDR3 is TGCAGCGCCCCGTACGGATCTGGCTATGGCTACACCTTC.

The chain employs TRBV10-3 and TRBJ2-3; D unclear. The CDR3 spans 15 residues. Germline CDR1 is ENHRY and CDR2 is SYGVKD. Trimming left V 1 base short and J 2 bases short, with 10 bases between. The CDR3 loop is CAISELDGFTDTQYF. DNA for the CDR3: TGTGCCATCAGTGAGTTGGACGGATTCACAGATACGCAGTATTTT.

This clone was observed a single time. This chain joins TRBV6-5 and TRBJ1-5; 10 bases align to TRBD1. Per germline, CDR1 MNHEY and CDR2 SVGAGI. This CDR3 is 14 amino acids long. V lost 5 bases and J lost 6; bases outside the gene matches: 4. Here the CDR3 DNA reads TGTGCCAGCAGTCTGCGGACAGGGGGTCAGCCCCAGCATTTT. Its translation: CASSLRTGGQPQHF.

This clone was picked up one time. The V gene is TRBV27, the J gene TRBJ2-3, with D perhaps matching TRBD2 (6 bases). CDR3 length: 13 amino acids. V was cut by 2 bases and J by 6 bases, with 9 bases left in between. Germline CDR1 and CDR2: MNHEY and SMNVEV (reference sequence). CDR3 loop: CASSLTSLDTQYF. The CDR3 DNA reads TGTGCCAGCAGTTTAACTAGCCTGGATACGCAGTATTTT.

The rearrangement links TRBV24-1 to TRBJ2-1; a possible D gene is TRBD1 (7 bases). Germline CDR1 is KGHDR and CDR2 is SFDVKD. CDR3 size: 16 residues. The V and J ends lost 5 bases and 2 bases respectively, with 15 bases between them. The CDR3 sequence is CATSVLRDSPYNEQFF. Here the CDR3 DNA reads TGTGCCACCAGTGTATTGCGGGACAGTCCCTACAATGAGCAGTTCTTC.

The V and J genes are TRBV6-5 and TRBJ1-5; D is possibly TRBD1 (5 bases). This CDR3 is 13 amino acids long. Trimming removed 6 bases from V and 5 bases from J, with 11 bases in between. Germline assignment: CDR1 MNHEY and CDR2 SVGAGI. CDR3: CASRLQVDQPQHF. The DNA of the CDR3 is TGTGCCAGCAGATTACAGGTGGATCAGCCCCAGCATTTT.

This sequence joins TRBV7-9 and TRBJ1-4; a weak D match, TRBD1 (6 bases). With 5 bases removed from V and 5 bases from J, the gap between germline ends came to 18 bases. Per germline, CDR1 SEHNR and CDR2 FQNEAQ (reference sequence). The CDR3 runs to 16 residues. The CDR3 DNA sequence: TGTGCCAGCAGCCACCCATTGGGCCAGGGGAATGAAAAACTGTTTTTT. Its translation: CASSHPLGQGNEKLFF.

The rearrangement links TRBV3-1 (or the pseudogene TRBV3-2) to TRBJ2-7; 9 nucleotides align to TRBD1. The trim removed 0 bases at V and 5 bases at J, leaving 17 bases unmatched. In germline, CDR1 is LGHDT, CDR2 YNNKEL (reference sequence). CDR3 length: 19 residues. Here the CDR3 DNA reads TGTGCCAGCAGCCAAGAAGTGGGCCTATTCCGGGACAGGGACCACGAGCAGTACTTC. Protein sequence: CASSQEVGLFRDRDHEQYF.

The CDR3 DNA is TGTGCCAGCAGCCCAGCGGGAATCTACAATGAGCAGTTCTTC. This translates into CASSPAGIYNEQFF. The chain has TRBV5-4 and TRBJ2-1, with 7 bases lining up with TRBD2. The CDR3 contains 14 residues. The junction had 4 bases not matched to a gene; V was cut back by 4 bases and J by 3 bases. CDR1 SGHNT and CDR2 YYREEE come from the germline V gene (reference sequence).

This sequence joins TRBV19 and TRBJ1-4, with D tentatively TRBD1 (6 bases). V was cut by 10 bases and J by 4 bases, with 25 bases left in between. From germline, CDR1 is LNHDA and CDR2 SQIVND (reference sequence). This CDR3 comprises 17 residues. The chain's CDR3 is CATTPGRGGHRNEKLFF. CDR3 in DNA: TGTGCCACCACCCCCGGAAGAGGGGGACACCGTAATGAAAAACTGTTTTTT. The full variable domain, rest sourced from reference TRBV19 and TRBJ1-4, is DGGITQSPKYLFRKEGQNVTLSCEQNLNHDAMYWYRQDPGQGLRLIYYSQIVNDFQKGDIAEGYSVSREKKESFPLTVTSAQKNPTAFYLCATTPGRGGHRNEKLFFGSGTQLSVL.

The genes are TRBV5-1 and TRBJ1-1, with D unresolved. Deletions cut 6 bases from V and 3 bases from J, with 9 bases between. Germline CDR1 reads SGHRS; CDR2 reads YFSETQ. The CDR3 consists of 12 residues. In nucleotides, the CDR3 is TGCGCCAGCAACCACGGGGACACTGAAGCTTTCTTT. This sequence encodes CASNHGDTEAFF.

The chain couples TRBV5-8 to TRBJ1-1, with D possibly being TRBD1 (5 bases). The V gene lost 2 bases and the J gene lost 2 bases, with 10 bases spanning the gap. The CDR3 length is 14 residues. Germline V gives CDR1 SGHTS, CDR2 YDEGEE. This CDR3 is CASSLNGGNTEAFF. CDR3 nucleotides: TGTGCCAGCAGCTTAAACGGGGGAAACACTGAAGCTTTCTTT.

About this clone: At one of its ends the junction is not consistent with the germline gene, which may arise from a read error. DNA of the CDR3: TGCGCCAGCAGCTCGGGGGACAGGGGGCTACCACAGCACTTC. It codes for CASSSGDRGLPQHF. This chain uses TRBV5-1 with TRBJ2-7; 12 positions match TRBD1. Germline assignment: CDR1 SGHRS and CDR2 YFSETQ. The CDR3 contains 14 residues.

The rearrangement links TRBV9 to TRBJ2-3; 11 nucleotides agree with TRBD2. From germline, CDR1 is SGDLS and CDR2 YYNGEE. Germline trimming cut 1 base from V and 0 bases from J; bases unmatched to any gene: 4. The CDR3 has 17 amino acids. As DNA, the CDR3 is TGTGCCAGCAGCGTATTAGCGGGAGGGTTTAGCACAGATACGCAGTATTTT. Amino acid sequence: CASSVLAGGFSTDTQYF.

V is TRBV5-1 and J is TRBJ1-2; D not certain. The CDR3 length is 11 residues. Germline values: CDR1 SGHRS, CDR2 YFSETQ. Trimming left V 0 bases short and J 11 bases short, with 8 bases between. The CDR3 DNA reads as TGCGCCAGCAGCTTGGGACCAAATTACACCTTC. This codes for CASSLGPNYTF.

This chain connects TRBV5-1 to TRBJ2-2; 7 bases match TRBD2. This CDR3 spans 14 amino acids. The V segment lost 3 bases and the J segment 2 bases; nucleotides outside the gene matches: 1. In germline, CDR1 is SGHRS, CDR2 YFSETQ. The CDR3, as DNA: TGCGCCAGCAGCTGGGGACTAAACACCGGGGAGCTGTTTTTT. The encoded protein is CASSWGLNTGELFF. Filled out from reference TRBV5-1 and TRBJ2-2, the complete variable domain reads KAGVTQTPRYLIKTRGQQVTLSCSPISGHRSVSWYQQTPGQGLQFLFEYFSETQRNKGNFPGRFSGRQFSNSRSEMNVSTLELGDSALYLCASSWGLNTGELFFGEGSRLTVL.

The rearrangement links TRBV19 to TRBJ1-5; D is ambiguous. The length of the CDR3 is 15 residues. Germline V lookup: CDR1 LNHDA, CDR2 SQIVND (reference sequence). The germline V and J ends were trimmed by 3 bases and 0 bases, with 9 bases remaining between them. The chain's CDR3 is CASSMGQISNQPQHF. CDR3 nucleotide sequence: TGTGCCAGTAGTATGGGCCAGATTAGCAATCAGCCCCAGCATTTT.

This clone has more than one count but fewer than ten. The rearrangement uses TRBV7-3 and TRBJ2-2; possibly TRBD2 for D (5 bases). V shed 9 bases and J shed 0 bases, with 14 bases lying between them. This CDR3 region has 15 residues. Germline CDR1 reads SGHTA; CDR2 reads FQGTGA. The CDR3 coding sequence is TGTGCCAGGCCCCGTCCGGGATCGAACACCGGGGAGCTGTTTTTT. Encoded protein: CARPRPGSNTGELFF.

This clone came up once. The rearrangement joins TRBV13 to TRBJ1-6, with 9 nucleotides matching TRBD1. Per the germline V gene, CDR1 is PRHDT and CDR2 is FYEKMQ (reference sequence). V lost 5 bases, J lost 6 bases, and 8 bases stayed unmatched. CDR3 length: 16 amino acids. CDR3 in amino acids: CASSPTDRGVNSPLHF. CDR3 nucleotide sequence: TGTGCCAGCAGCCCGACGGACAGGGGAGTTAATTCACCCCTCCACTTT.